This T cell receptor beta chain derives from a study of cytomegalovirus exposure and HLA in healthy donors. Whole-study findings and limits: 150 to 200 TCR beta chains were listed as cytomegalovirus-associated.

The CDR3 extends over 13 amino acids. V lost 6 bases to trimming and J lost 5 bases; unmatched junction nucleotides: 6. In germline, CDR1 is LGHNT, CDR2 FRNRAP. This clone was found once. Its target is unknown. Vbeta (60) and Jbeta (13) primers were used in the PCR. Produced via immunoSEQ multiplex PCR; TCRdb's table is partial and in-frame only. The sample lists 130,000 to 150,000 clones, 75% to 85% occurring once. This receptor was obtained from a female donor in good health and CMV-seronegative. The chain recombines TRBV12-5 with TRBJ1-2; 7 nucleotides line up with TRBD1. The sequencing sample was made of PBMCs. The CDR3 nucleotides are TGTGCTAGTGGCCTCCAGGGGGATTATGGCTACACCTTC. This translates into CASGLQGDYGYTF.